This is a list of T cell receptor beta chains from one sample in a study of cytomegalovirus exposure and HLA in healthy donors. Assay used: immunoSEQ multiplex PCR; TCRdb lists only in-frame clones, some missing. The profile shows about 54,000 clones, about 80% of them singletons. Sequencing was carried out using PBMCs. These receptors originate from a female donor in good health and CMV-seronegative. Each CDR3 is given with its conserved first and last residue. Some rows mark clone size as missing; the rest say once, few, many or name a class of expanded clone.

clone_size | j_call | v_call | cdr3_aa
NA | TRBJ1-1 | TRBV27 | CASSYRMNTEAFF
NA | TRBJ1-2 | TRBV28 | CASSLLQGAPYGYTF
NA | TRBJ2-7 | TRBV7-6 | CASSVDRDYEQYF
NA | TRBJ1-2 | TRBV25-1 | CASSEVWDTAGYGYTF
NA | TRBJ2-6 | TRBV4-1 | CASSQVRAGDSGANVLTF
NA | TRBJ1-6 | TRBV5-4 | CASSSGQINSPLHF
NA | TRBJ2-7 | TRBV7-2 | CASSFRDRLGIYEQYF
NA | TRBJ1-1 | TRBV13 | CASSLGLEGTTEAFF
NA | TRBJ2-5 | TRBV7-6 | CASSLGRGGTIQETQYF
once | TRBJ1-2 | TRBV15 | CATSRDRQAYGYTF
NA | TRBJ2-2 | TRBV6-5 | CASSYPGQGIPGELFF
NA | TRBJ1-5 | TRBV16 | CASSQSKHPDRGEVSNQPQHF
NA | TRBJ1-5 | TRBV6-5 | CASIKDRGREGPQHF
few | TRBJ1-2 | TRBV15 | CATSRDRSGQWSGYTF
NA | TRBJ1-4 | TRBV29-1 | CSAYGNTAEKLFF
NA | TRBJ2-7 | TRBV5-8 | CASSLEGQGVYEQYF
NA | TRBJ2-3 | TRBV6-1 | CASILSRSTDTQYF
NA | TRBJ1-4 | TRBV5-4 | CASSTGGATNEKLFF
NA | TRBJ2-1 | TRBV15 | CATRAGPEQFF
NA | TRBJ1-1 | TRBV6-5 | CASSYSTGAEAFF
NA | TRBJ2-4 | TRBV21-1 | CASSMSGGWNIQYF
NA | TRBJ2-7 | TRBV7-3 | CASSSTGTYEQYF
NA | TRBJ2-1 | TRBV11-2 | CASRLGLHNEQFF
NA | TRBJ1-2 | TRBV5-1 | CASSPGTANYGYTF
few | TRBJ1-1 | TRBV11-3 | CASSAKGTGNTEAFF
few | TRBJ1-3 | TRBV18 | CASSPNPDRVFGNTIYF
few | TRBJ2-3 | TRBV4-1 | CASSLRDRVFADTQYF